The 7 T cell receptor beta chains given below trace back to one sample, sequenced in a study of cytomegalovirus exposure and HLA in healthy donors. PCR amplification relied on 60 Vbeta primers (plus 13 Jbeta primers). Only in-frame clones appear in the TCRdb table, and some are missing; sequencing was by immunoSEQ multiplex PCR. The data show more than 100,000 clones, around four fifths seen once. The sample comprised PBMCs. Receptors originate from a woman aged 40 to 50 in good health and CMV-seronegative.

The chain recombines TRBV5-1 with TRBJ1-6; D is unresolved. Germline CDR1 reads SGHRS; CDR2 reads YFSETQ. Trimming cost V 0 bases and J 7 bases, with 8 bases left between them. The CDR3 spans 14 residues. The CDR3 here is CASSLGETNSPLHF. The CDR3 nucleotides are TGCGCCAGCAGCTTGGGGGAGACAAATTCACCCCTCCACTTT.

The J gene is TRBJ1-4, the V gene TRBV11-2; the D is unclear. This CDR3 contains 14 residues. Germline loops: CDR1 SGHAT, CDR2 FQNNGV. Trimming took off 2 bases at V and 8 bases at J, with 12 bases between the two ends. The CDR3: CASSLYGRGEKLFF. For the CDR3, the DNA is TGTGCCAGCAGCTTATACGGTCGGGGAGAAAAACTGTTTTTT.

The chain is built from TRBV9 and TRBJ2-3; 8 bases are a match to TRBD2. The CDR3 spans 15 residues. With 0 bases clipped from V and 6 bases from J, the junction kept 6 bases outside the gene matches. Germline V lookup: CDR1 SGDLS, CDR2 YYNGEE. The chain's CDR3 is CASSVAGGSPDTQYF. The CDR3 nucleotides are TGTGCCAGCAGCGTAGCGGGGGGGTCCCCGGATACGCAGTATTTT.

The rearrangement joins TRBV9 to TRBJ1-1; D not resolved. The CDR3 has 13 amino acids. The germline CDR1 and CDR2 sequences are SGDLS and YYNGEE. Trimming took off 0 bases at V and 3 bases at J, with 6 bases between the two ends. The DNA of the CDR3 is TGTGCCAGCAGCGTAGTGGAGGACACTGAAGCTTTCTTT. Residues: CASSVVEDTEAFF.

The V call is TRBV12-5, the J call TRBJ2-7, with D uncertain. This CDR3 has 15 amino acids. Germline V lookup: CDR1 LGHNT, CDR2 FRNRAP. V was cut by 6 bases and J by 0 bases, with 15 bases left in between. CDR3 residues: CASGNSQENSYEQYF. The CDR3, as DNA: TGTGCTAGTGGCAACTCTCAGGAAAACTCCTACGAGCAGTACTTC.

CDR3 sequence reads: CASSYRAGGLAEQYF. CDR3 DNA: TGTGCCAGCAGTTACAGAGCGGGGGGACTCGCCGAGCAGTACTTC. The chain carries TRBV6-6 and TRBJ2-7, with 9 nucleotides matching TRBD2. Germline assignment: CDR1 MNHNY and CDR2 SVGAGI (reference sequence). With 2 bases clipped from V and 6 bases from J, the junction kept 8 bases outside the gene matches. The CDR3 loop spans 15 amino acids.

This chain connects TRBV28 to TRBJ1-3, with TRBD1 matching 7 bases. After removal of 6 bases from V and 0 bases from J, the junction contained 5 bases not matched to a gene. Germline V gene lookup returns CDR1 MDHEN and CDR2 SYDVKM. The CDR3 sequence is 15 residues long. CDR3 loop: CASSWGQSSGNTIYF. DNA of the CDR3: TGTGCCAGCAGCTGGGGACAGAGCTCTGGAAACACCATATATTTT.